These 5 T cell receptor beta chains were sequenced from one sample in a study of blood T cell repertoires in COVID-19. Measured with immunoSEQ multiplex PCR; TCRdb has only the in-frame clones, and not every one. The sample lists 150,000 to 200,000 clones; approximately 80% were seen once. Source material: PBMCs or T cells enriched from blood (not recorded which). The receptors were gathered from a middle-aged man who had recovered from COVID-19.

The V call is TRBV30, the J call TRBJ2-4; possible D gene TRBD2, 5 bases. This CDR3 contains 11 residues. The germline gives CDR1 GTSNPN, CDR2 SVGIG (reference sequence). The V end was cut by 5 bases, the J end by 13 bases, with 15 bases between. This CDR3 is CAWSQSGLQYF. The CDR3 DNA sequence: TGTGCCTGGTCCCAGTCGGGATTGCAGTACTTC.

This rearrangement joins TRBV5-4 to TRBJ1-6; TRBD1 matches 7 bases. The CDR3 runs 15 residues. The germline V gene has CDR1 SGHNT and CDR2 YYREEE (reference sequence). The ends lost 4 bases at V and 10 bases at J; junction bases unmatched: 11. The DNA for the CDR3 is TGTGCCAGCAGCCGACGGGACAGCGGTTTATCACCCCTCCACTTT. Translated: CASSRRDSGLSPLHF.

This clone was seen a single time. The rearrangement uses TRBV5-1 and TRBJ2-1; perhaps TRBD1 as D (5 bases). The CDR3 spans 14 residues. CDR1 is SGHRS, CDR2 YFSETQ, per germline. The V gene lost 3 bases and the J gene lost 9 bases, with 16 bases spanning the gap. The CDR3 nucleotides are TGCGCCAGCAGCTCCACCTCAGGGTTTGGTGAGCAGTTCTTC. As protein: CASSSTSGFGEQFF. The variable domain in full, completed from reference TRBV5-1 and TRBJ2-1, reads KAGVTQTPRYLIKTRGQQVTLSCSPISGHRSVSWYQQTPGQGLQFLFEYFSETQRNKGNFPGRFSGRQFSNSRSEMNVSTLELGDSALYLCASSSTSGFGEQFFGPGTRLTVL.

V and J are TRBV28 and TRBJ1-1; 9 bases agree with TRBD1. The J segment lost 3 bases and the V segment lost 7 bases, leaving 6 bases of the junction unmatched. CDR1 and CDR2 (germline): MDHEN, SYDVKM. CDR3 length equals 14 residues. The CDR3 DNA reads as TGTGCCAGCAACTACAGGGGGCAGTACACTGAAGCTTTCTTT. It translates to CASNYRGQYTEAFF.

V and J are TRBV7-3 and TRBJ2-1; 12 nucleotides agree with TRBD2. The CDR3 runs 15 residues. Trimming cost V 5 bases and J 10 bases; bases outside gene matches: 9. Germline CDR1 is SGHTA and CDR2 is FQGTGA. The CDR3 DNA sequence: TGTGCCAGCAGCCAAGCCTTAGGGACTAGCGGGGAGCAGTTCTTC. Translating it yields CASSQALGTSGEQFF.